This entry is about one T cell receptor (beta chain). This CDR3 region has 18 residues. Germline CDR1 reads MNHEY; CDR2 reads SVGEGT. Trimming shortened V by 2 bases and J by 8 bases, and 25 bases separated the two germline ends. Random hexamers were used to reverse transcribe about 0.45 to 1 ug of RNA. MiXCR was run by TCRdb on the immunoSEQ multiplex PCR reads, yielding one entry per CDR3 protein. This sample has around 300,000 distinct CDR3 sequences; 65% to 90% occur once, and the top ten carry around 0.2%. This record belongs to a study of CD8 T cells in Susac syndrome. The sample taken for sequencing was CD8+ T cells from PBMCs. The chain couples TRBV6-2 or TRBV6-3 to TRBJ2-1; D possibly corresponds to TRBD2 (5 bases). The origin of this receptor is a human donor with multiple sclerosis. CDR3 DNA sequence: TGTGCCAGCAGTTACGCCCGGGTCTCCGGAGGTAGTCTCGATGAGCAGTTCTTC. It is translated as CASSYARVSGGSLDEQFF.